This TCR beta chain was profiled in a study of cytomegalovirus exposure and HLA in healthy donors. Study-wide results and caveats: Cytomegalovirus status was reportedly diagnosed by the classifier with high specificity and sensitivity. The tendency of first-cohort TCR clusters to co-occur in the 120 validation repertoires was the finding of a later analysis.

Sequencing used immunoSEQ multiplex PCR; TCRdb keeps in-frame clones, though not all of them. The sample includes about 120,000 clones, roughly 84% of them seen just once. Remarks on this clone: Its antigen is not known.

Sequencing input: PBMCs. The receptor's source is a woman aged 25 to 39 in good health and CMV-seronegative.

This CDR3 reads CASSVLAHEKLFF. CDR3 coding DNA: TGTGCCAGTAGTGTCCTGGCCCATGAAAAACTGTTTTTT. The chain has TRBV19 and TRBJ1-4; no definite D call. With 5 bases removed from V and 6 bases from J, the gap between germline ends came to 10 bases. The CDR3 runs to 13 residues. Germline-derived CDR1 and CDR2 are LNHDA and SQIVND (reference sequence).